This T cell receptor (beta chain) emerged from a study of cytomegalovirus exposure and HLA in healthy donors (dated by TCRdb to the late 2010s). Concerning the study at large: An earlier analysis of approximately 640 of the donors reported approximately 270 Gb of sequence data and 117 million unique TCR beta sequences from about 179 million T cells. Roughly five DR-DQ haplotypes were treated as single units for association and clustering because of strong linkage in the cohort. HLA typing covered class I and class II loci at four-digit resolution. Across approximately 400 genotyped donors of the cohort, an average of approximately 200,000 unique TCR beta nucleotide sequences per donor were sequenced, and 15% to 20% of those sequences were non-productive. To study patterns of TCR occurrence, a later analysis re-analyzed previously published TCR beta repertoires from under 750 donors and added high-resolution HLA genotyping. The study aimed to test whether cataloging public T cell receptors could reveal signatures of past pathogen exposure. Using immunosequencing, the study profiled T cell repertoires from 666 subjects and related those repertoires to cytomegalovirus serostatus. Along with the approximately 600-subject first cohort, a separate validation cohort of more than 90 different subjects was used. An earlier analysis of a few hundred of the donors applied high-throughput TCR beta sequencing to assess whether each TCR beta V gene segment acted as functional or pseudogenic. A later genetic analysis used genome-wide SNP genotypes for about 55% of the 666 donors, treating that subset as a discovery cohort. All discovery cohort repertoires had been generated using a single sequencing platform. Rather than drawing on any new phenotypic data, the later analysis identified candidate immune exposures from TCR beta sequences and the way those sequences occurred across donors. High-throughput TCR immunosequencing, statistical association of individual TCRs with disease status, and machine learning were combined to predict cytomegalovirus infection status. Among the roughly 400 genotyped donors, around 81% belonged to the genetic ancestry cluster associated with self-reported Caucasian donors. Typing coverage differed by locus: A, B, C, DRB1 and DQB1 were typed in roughly 620-630 donors, DQA1 in 500 to 550, DPA1 in over 600, and DPB1 in just under 480. Alongside the repertoire data, information on donor age, sex, ethnicity and CMV serostatus was compiled. About 300 gigabases of sequencing data and around 80 million unique TCR sequences made up an early release that covered approximately 650 HLA-typed donors.

Paper-wide results and their limitations: A further reported finding was that TCR beta sequences accurately predicted the HLA-A and HLA-B alleles for most subjects in the first cohort. In a later analysis, TCR association rates were found to vary across HLA loci, with the most associated TCRs seen for DRB1 alleles and the fewest for HLA-C alleles. According to a later analysis, most CMV-associated TCR beta chains appeared to be HLA-restricted, and the HLA associations seemed to be driven largely by CMV exposure. It was suggested by the authors that the approach could potentially be generalized to other disease states and immunological phenotypes. The cohort was sequenced for TCR beta chains only, and without alpha or paired-chain data the features that could be detected were limited. A later analysis reported that several top co-occurrence clusters appeared linked to parvovirus B19, influenza, CMV and Epstein-Barr virus. In both the original and validation cohorts, the classifier was reported to diagnose cytomegalovirus status with high specificity and sensitivity. Most TCR sequences were seen in very few donors, while some public TCRs were found in many individuals. CMV serostatus was the only immune exposure information available for the cohort. Three of the identified cytomegalovirus-associated TCR beta chains were confirmed in vitro to be specific for cytomegalovirus antigens. A cluster of highly shared sequence variants was judged likely to be a technical artifact of the sequencing pipeline. A later analysis found that HLA-associated TCR beta chains were more clonally expanded and had lower generation probabilities than equally common non-associated chains. An association between a missense DCLRE1C variant and V-gene and J-gene trimming of TCR beta chains was found in a later genetic analysis and replicated in an independent cohort. A total of some 180 TCR beta chains were listed by the study as associated with cytomegalovirus. According to a later genetic analysis, donors in an Asian-associated ancestry cluster had fewer N-insertions in productive TCRs than the roughly 670-donor mean. Some IMGT-functional V segments, including TRBV6-2 and TRBV6-3, could not be told apart with the 87-base-pair reads, so those segments were excluded. Sequencing depth was assumed to be roughly uniform across donors in the presence/absence analyses, though that assumption may not hold. Correlated functional status among segregating V segments might reflect linkage disequilibrium, but an unknown experimental factor could not be ruled out. The earlier analysis of some 560 of the donors excluded some 15 rarely observed V segments, including chromosome 9 orphons, because counts were too low. When HLA alleles, especially DR and DQ, strongly co-occurred, TCR associations were difficult to assign to individual alleles. Because HLA typing was unavailable for some donors at each locus, only the typed subset was used in association tests. In an earlier analysis of approximately 590 of the donors, most TCR beta V segments appeared in productive rearrangements about 87% or about 30% of the time, broadly matching IMGT annotations. In a later analysis, 16,951 TCR beta sequences were associated with specific HLA alleles at a false discovery rate of 0.05.

CDR1 and CDR2 (SGHRS, YFSETQ) derive from the germline V gene. Including cysteine and phenylalanine, the CDR3 has 15 amino acids. The CDR3 DNA has 45 bases and is translated from base 1. Clipping removes 4 bases from V and 1 base from J, with 5 as the unmatched junction base count. As regards this clone: It lacks a known antigen. No much larger clone exists at a distance of one base, and base qualities are not known.

Library preparation employed the immunoSEQ multiplex PCR assay. For the multiplex PCR, a mixture combining 60 forward primers for TCR Vbeta segments and 13 reverse primers for TCR Jbeta segments was used. A multiplex PCR assay on genomic DNA amplified the CDR3 region of rearranged TCR beta genes. The Illumina HiSeq System was used to sequence the amplified TCR beta libraries as 87-base-pair reads. In the authors' own workflow: In a later analysis, roughly 80 million unique TCR beta chains were counted across the 690 or so repertoires, and roughly 10 million of these chains were shared by at least two donors. Raw reads were error-corrected and collapsed into unique sequences with a nearest-neighbor algorithm that merged closely related sequences to remove PCR and sequencing errors. Alignment of CDR3 sequences to IMGT reference sequences was used to assign V, D and J gene segments. Each retained sequence needed at least a six-nucleotide match to both a V gene segment and a J gene segment. Rearrangements were called productive when the CDR3 lacked stop codons and stayed in frame with V and J; all others were non-productive. Following IMGT convention, CDR3 was defined as the stretch from the second conserved V-encoded cysteine to the conserved J-encoded phenylalanine. The earlier analysis of around 640 of the donors excluded sequences that lacked an unambiguous match to a single V gene segment. An earlier analysis of 587 of the donors called V segments functional above 56.7% productive rearrangements and segregating when the between-donor standard deviation exceeded 5%. A statistical classification framework was built for diagnosing cytomegalovirus status from the catalog of TCR beta chain sequences. In a later analysis, TCR nucleotide sequences were compared against IMGT/GENE-DB human TR gene sequences so that V and J genes could be assigned. Using the TCRdist pipeline, a later analysis assigned CDR3 sequences along with most-parsimonious VDJ recombination scenarios. In a later analysis, each TCR beta chain was defined by its CDR3 amino acid sequence together with its V-gene family, and reads without a unique V-gene family were excluded. As a way to deal with suspected cross-contamination and a sequencing artifact, a later analysis dropped nearly 600 nucleotide sequences that were highly shared and had low generation probability. In a later analysis, a clonal expansion index for each public chain was calculated from normalized within-repertoire ranks of inferred template counts. In a later analysis, generation probabilities were computed using a VDJ recombination model fitted to out-of-frame rearrangements, and the results were checked against IGoR. A later analysis scored TCR-TCR, TCR-HLA and TCR-CMV co-occurrence with hypergeometric tests, applying a repertoire-size bias correction to TCR pairs. A later analysis estimated false discovery rates by permuting HLA or CMV assignments 20 times. In a later analysis, co-occurring TCRs were grouped using DBSCAN, with TCRdist sequence similarity added in when clustering inside HLA-allele-positive subsets. Co-occurrence clustering excluded repertoires with fewer than 30,000 or more than 120,000 public chains, plus five with anomalous nucleotide sharing. The immuneACCESS repertoire file appears here via TCRdb, limited to in-frame rearrangements. These files lack a portion of the clones; in checked studies, under half of the deficit traces to unresolved V genes, and the cause of the others is not known. That table furnishes V, J and clone size, whereas the DNA furnished D and trimming. The sample table records some 150,000 clones; about 65% of these occur just once. Of the sample, 2.8% falls within the top ten clones.

The cohort comprised 710 or so healthy bone marrow donors. All cohort members were sampled while nominally healthy, although unrecorded immune exposures were likely present. The donor was CMV seronegative and was included in the group of a few hundred seronegative cohort members. A peripheral blood sample was collected from each donor, and TCR beta sequencing was performed on peripheral blood mononuclear cells. The Qiagen DNeasy Blood Extraction Kit was used to extract genomic DNA from the blood cell samples. The clonotype was recovered from a woman in her twenties or thirties in good health and CMV-seronegative. The chain links TRBV5-1 with TRBJ1-3, and TRBD1 aligns with 7 junction nucleotides. Sequencing was carried out using PBMCs. The DNA sequence is TGCGCCAGCAGCCCACAGGGGTTTTCTGGAAACACCATATATTTT. Translated, it reads CASSPQGFSGNTIYF.